This TCR beta chain was sequenced in a study of beta chain features in type 1 diabetes. Study context: Examination of sorted cells across all samples involved 90 million to 120 million cells. Points from the study as a whole: PCR could preferentially amplify shorter templates, alike in patients and controls. All four CD4+ subsets from Type 1 diabetes patients carried moderately but significantly shorter TCRB CDR3s.

Looked up from germline, CDR1 is MNHEY and CDR2 is SVGAGI. Deletions cut 2 bases from V and 3 bases from J, with 13 bases between. The CDR3 has 15 residues. Averaging about 120 mL, one heparinised blood draw was given by each donor. About this clone: The antigen is not known.

As every portion of the isolated RNA was reverse transcribed, the sequencing read expressed TCRB transcripts. Sequencing was performed with immunoSEQ multiplex PCR; in TCRdb, only in-frame clones are kept and a portion is missing. The table shows about 240,000 clones, with approximately 15% occurring only once. This clonotype was obtained from a man aged 25 to 40 with type 1 diabetes. The material sequenced was naive CD4+ T cells from blood. This chain joins TRBV6-5 and TRBJ1-1; D remains ambiguous. The chain's CDR3 is CASSYARRADTEAFF. In DNA, the CDR3 is TGTGCCAGCAGTTACGCACGGCGGGCGGACACTGAAGCTTTCTTT.